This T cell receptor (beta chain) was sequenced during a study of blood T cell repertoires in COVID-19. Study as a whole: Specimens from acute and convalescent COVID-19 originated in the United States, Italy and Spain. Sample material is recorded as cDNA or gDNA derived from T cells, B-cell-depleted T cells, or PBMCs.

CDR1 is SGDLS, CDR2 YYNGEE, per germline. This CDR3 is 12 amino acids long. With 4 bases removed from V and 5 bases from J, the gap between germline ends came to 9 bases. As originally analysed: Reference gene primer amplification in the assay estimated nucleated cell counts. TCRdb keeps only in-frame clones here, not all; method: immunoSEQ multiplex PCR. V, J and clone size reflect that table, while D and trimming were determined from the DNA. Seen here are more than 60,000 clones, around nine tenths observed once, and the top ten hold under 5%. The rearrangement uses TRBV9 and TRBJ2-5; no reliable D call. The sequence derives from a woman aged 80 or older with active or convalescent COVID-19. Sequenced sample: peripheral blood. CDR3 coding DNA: TGTGCCAGCAGCCCGGTACGGGAGACCCAGTACTTC. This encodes CASSPVRETQYF.